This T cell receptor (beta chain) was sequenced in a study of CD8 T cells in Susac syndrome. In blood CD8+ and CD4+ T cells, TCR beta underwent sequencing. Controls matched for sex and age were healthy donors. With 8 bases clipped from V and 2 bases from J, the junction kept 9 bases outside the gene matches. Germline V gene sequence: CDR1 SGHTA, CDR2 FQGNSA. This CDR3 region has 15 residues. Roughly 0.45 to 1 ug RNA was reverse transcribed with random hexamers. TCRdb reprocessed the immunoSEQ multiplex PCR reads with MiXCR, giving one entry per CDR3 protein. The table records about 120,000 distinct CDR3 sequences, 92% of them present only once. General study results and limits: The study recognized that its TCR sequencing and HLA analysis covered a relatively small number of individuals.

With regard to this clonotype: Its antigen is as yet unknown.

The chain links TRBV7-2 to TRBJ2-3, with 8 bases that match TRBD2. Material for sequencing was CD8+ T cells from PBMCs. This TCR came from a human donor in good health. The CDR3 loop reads CASGMIAGFTDTQYF. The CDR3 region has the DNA TGTGCCAGCGGTATGATAGCGGGATTCACAGATACGCAGTATTTT.